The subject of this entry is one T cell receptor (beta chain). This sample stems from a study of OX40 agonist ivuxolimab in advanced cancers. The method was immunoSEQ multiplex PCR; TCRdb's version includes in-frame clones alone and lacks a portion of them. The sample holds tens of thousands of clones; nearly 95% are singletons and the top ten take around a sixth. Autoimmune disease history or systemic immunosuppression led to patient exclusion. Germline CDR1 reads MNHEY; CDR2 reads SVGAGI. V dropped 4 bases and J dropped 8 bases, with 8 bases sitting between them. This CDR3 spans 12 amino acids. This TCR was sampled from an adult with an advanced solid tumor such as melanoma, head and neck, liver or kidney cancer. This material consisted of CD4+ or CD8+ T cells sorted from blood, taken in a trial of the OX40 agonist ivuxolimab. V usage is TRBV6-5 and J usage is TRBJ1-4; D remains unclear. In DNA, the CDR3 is TGTGCCAGCAGTTTGGGTGGAGAAAAACTGTTTTTT. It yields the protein CASSLGGEKLFF.